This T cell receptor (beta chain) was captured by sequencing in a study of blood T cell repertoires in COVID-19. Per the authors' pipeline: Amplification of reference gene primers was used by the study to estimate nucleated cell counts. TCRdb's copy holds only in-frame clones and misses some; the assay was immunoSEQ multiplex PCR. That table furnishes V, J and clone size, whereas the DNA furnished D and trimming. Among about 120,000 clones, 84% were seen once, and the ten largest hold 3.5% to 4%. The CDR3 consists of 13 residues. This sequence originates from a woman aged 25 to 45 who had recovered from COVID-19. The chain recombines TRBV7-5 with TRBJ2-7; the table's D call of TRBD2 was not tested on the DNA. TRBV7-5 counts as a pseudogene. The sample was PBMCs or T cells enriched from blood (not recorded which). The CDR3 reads CVGLLGGVNEQYF. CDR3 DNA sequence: TGTGTCGGCCTTTTGGGGGGAGTAAACGAGCAGTACTTC.